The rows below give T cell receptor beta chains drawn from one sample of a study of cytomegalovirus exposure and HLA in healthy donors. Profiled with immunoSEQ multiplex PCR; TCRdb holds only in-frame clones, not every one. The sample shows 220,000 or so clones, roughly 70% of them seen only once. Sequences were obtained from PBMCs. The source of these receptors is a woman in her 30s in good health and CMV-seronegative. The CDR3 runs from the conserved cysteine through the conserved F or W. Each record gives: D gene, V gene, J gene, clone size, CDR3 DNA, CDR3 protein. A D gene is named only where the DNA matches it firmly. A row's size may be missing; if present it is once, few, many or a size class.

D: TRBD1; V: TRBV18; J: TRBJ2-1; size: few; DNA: TGTGCCAGCTCGGGTGGACAGGGGGAAGCCAATGAGCAGTTCTTC; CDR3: CASSGGQGEANEQFF
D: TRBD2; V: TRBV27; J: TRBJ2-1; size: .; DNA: TGTGCCAGCAGGCCTAGCGGGGGGCTAATCTACAATGAGCAGTTCTTC; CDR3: CASRPSGGLIYNEQFF
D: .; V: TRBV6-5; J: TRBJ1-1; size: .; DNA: TGTGCCAGCAGTTATCTCGCTCGGGGGTCGAACACTGAAGCTTTCTTT; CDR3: CASSYLARGSNTEAFF
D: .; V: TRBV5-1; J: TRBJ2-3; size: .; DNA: TGCGCCAGCAGCTTGGCGGCCGGGATTTCGGAGAGGGCGCAGTATTTT; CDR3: CASSLAAGISERAQYF
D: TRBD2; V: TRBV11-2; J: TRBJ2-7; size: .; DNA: TGTGCCAGCGGACTAGCGGGAGCCTACGAGCAGTACTTC; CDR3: CASGLAGAYEQYF
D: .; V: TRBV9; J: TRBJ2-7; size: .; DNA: TGTGCCAGCAGCGTAGGTTCGGGGTCCTACGAGCAGTACTTC; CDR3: CASSVGSGSYEQYF
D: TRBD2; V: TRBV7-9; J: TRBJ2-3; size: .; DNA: TGTGCCAGCAGCTTCATTCCGGGACTAGCCACAGATACGCAGTATTTT; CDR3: CASSFIPGLATDTQYF
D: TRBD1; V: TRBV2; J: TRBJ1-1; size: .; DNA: TGTGCCAGCAGGGTGTTGGGACAGGGGTCTGAAGCTTTCTTT; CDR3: CASRVLGQGSEAFF
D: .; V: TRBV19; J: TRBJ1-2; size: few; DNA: TGTGCCAGTAGTATAGTCAGGGGAAGGGCGAACTATGGCTACACCTTC; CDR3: CASSIVRGRANYGYTF
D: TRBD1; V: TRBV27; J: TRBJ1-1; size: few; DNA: TGTGCCAGCAGTCCCCGACAGGGGATGAACACTGAAGCTTTCTTT; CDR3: CASSPRQGMNTEAFF
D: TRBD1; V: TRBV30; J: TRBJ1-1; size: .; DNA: TGTGCCTGGAGTGTCCTTGACAGGGTGGCTGAAGCTTTCTTT; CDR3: CAWSVLDRVAEAFF
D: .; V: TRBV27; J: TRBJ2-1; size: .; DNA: TGTGCCAGCAGCTTGAGCTCCTACAATGAGCAGTTCTTC; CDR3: CASSLSSYNEQFF
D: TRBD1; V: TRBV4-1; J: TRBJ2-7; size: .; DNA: TGCGCCAGCAGCCACGGACAGGGGCGGGACGAGCAGTACTTC; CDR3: CASSHGQGRDEQYF
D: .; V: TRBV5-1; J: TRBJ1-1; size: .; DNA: TGCGCCAGCAGCTTCACAGGGTCCCACACTGAAGCTTTCTTT; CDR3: CASSFTGSHTEAFF
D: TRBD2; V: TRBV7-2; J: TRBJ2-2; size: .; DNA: TGTGCCAGCAGCCCGCGGGGGGGACTGAACACCGGGGAGCTGTTTTTT; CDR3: CASSPRGGLNTGELFF
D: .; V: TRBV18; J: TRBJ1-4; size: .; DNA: TGTGCCAGCTCCGAGGGGAGGGTTGAGGAACTGTTTTTT; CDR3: CASSEGRVEELFF
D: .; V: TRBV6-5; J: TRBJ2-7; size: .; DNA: TGTGCCAGCAGCTACGACAGGACCTACGAGCAGTACTTC; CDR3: CASSYDRTYEQYF
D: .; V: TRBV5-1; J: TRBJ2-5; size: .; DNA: TGCGCCAGCAGCCCTGAGGTAATGGCGGGACGAGGGGAGACCCAGTACTTC; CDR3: CASSPEVMAGRGETQYF
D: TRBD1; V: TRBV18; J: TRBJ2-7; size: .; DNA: TGTGCCAGCTCACCACTTGGGACAGGGGCCGAGCAGTACTTC; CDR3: CASSPLGTGAEQYF
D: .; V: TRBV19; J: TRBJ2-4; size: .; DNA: TGTGCCAGTAGTATTGAACCAGGGGGACTAGGGGGTCAGTACTTC; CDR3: CASSIEPGGLGGQYF
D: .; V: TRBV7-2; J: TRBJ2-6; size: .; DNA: TGTGCCAGCAGCTTGCGGTCGACTGGGGCCAACGTCCTGACTTTC; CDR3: CASSLRSTGANVLTF
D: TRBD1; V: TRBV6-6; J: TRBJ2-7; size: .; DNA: TGTGCCAGCAGTATATTCACCGGGACAGATAGCGAGCAGTACTTC; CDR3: CASSIFTGTDSEQYF
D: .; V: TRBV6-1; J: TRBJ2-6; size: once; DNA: TGTGCCAGCAGTCTCCGGGACACTGGGGCCAACGTCCTGACTTTC; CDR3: CASSLRDTGANVLTF
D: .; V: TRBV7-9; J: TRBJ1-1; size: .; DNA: TGTGCCAGCAGCCTCGAGCTGAACACTGAAGCTTTCTTT; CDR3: CASSLELNTEAFF
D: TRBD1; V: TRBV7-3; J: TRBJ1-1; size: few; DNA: TGTGCCAGCAGCGAGCGGCGGACAGGAACGAACACTGAAGCTTTCTTT; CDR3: CASSERRTGTNTEAFF
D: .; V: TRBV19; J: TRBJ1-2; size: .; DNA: TGTGCCAGTAGTATAACAGGGAACTATGGCTACACCTTC; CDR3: CASSITGNYGYTF
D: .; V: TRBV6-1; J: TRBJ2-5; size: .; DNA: TGTGCCAGCGCAGACAGTCTCGGGGAGACCCAGTACTTC; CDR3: CASADSLGETQYF
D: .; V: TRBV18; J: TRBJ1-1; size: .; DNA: TGTGCCAGCTCCGAGTCAGGCGACACTGAAGCTTTCTTT; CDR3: CASSESGDTEAFF
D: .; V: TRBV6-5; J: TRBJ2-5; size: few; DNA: TGTGCCAGCAGTTACGGCAGGCTAGAGACCCAGTACTTC; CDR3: CASSYGRLETQYF
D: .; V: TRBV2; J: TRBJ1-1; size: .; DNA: TGTGCCATTATGAAGCCGGGGGAGTACACTGAAGCTTTCTTT; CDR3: CAIMKPGEYTEAFF
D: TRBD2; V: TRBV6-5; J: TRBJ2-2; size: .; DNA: TGTGCCAGCAGGCCGGGACTAATGACCGGGGAGCTGTTTTTT; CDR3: CASRPGLMTGELFF
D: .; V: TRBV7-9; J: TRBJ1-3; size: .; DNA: TGTGCCGGGGGGAGTGCACTTTCTGGAAACACCATATATTTT; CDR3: CAGGSALSGNTIYF
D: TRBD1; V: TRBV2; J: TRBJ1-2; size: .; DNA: TGTGCCAGCCACTGGGTTACAGGGGGCGACTATGGCTACACCTTC; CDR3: CASHWVTGGDYGYTF
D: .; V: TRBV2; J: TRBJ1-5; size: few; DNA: TGTGCCAGCAGTGAAGCCCGGGGGGCAGGTCAGCCCCAGCATTTT; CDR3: CASSEARGAGQPQHF
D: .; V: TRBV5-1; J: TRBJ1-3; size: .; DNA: TGCGCCAGCAGCCTAACGACAGGACCCTCTGGAAACACCATATATTTT; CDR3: CASSLTTGPSGNTIYF
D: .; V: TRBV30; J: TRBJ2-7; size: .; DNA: TGTGCCTGGAGTGCCGGAGGGGAGCAGTACTTC; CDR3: CAWSAGGEQYF
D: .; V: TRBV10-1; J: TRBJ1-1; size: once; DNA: TGCGCCAGCAGTGAGTCGGTCAGGGAAAGTGAAGCTTTCTTT; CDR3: CASSESVRESEAFF
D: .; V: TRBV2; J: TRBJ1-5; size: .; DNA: TGTGCCACCAGGAGGGAGGGGAATCAGCCCCAGCATTTT; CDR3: CATRREGNQPQHF
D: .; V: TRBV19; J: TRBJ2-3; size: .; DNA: TGTGCCAGTAGTATTGCGGGGCCCTCAGCCGGGCCCACAGATACGCAGTATTTT; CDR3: CASSIAGPSAGPTDTQYF
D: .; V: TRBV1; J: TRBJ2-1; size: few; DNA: TGCACCAGCAGCCAAGTCCATAACGGGAGTTTATCCTACAATGAGCAGTTCTTC; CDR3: CTSSQVHNGSLSYNEQFF
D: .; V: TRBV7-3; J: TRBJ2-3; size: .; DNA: TGTGCCAGCAGCCCTAGCACAGATACGCAGTATTTT; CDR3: CASSPSTDTQYF
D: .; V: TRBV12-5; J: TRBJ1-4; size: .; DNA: TGTGCTAGTGGTTTGACGGTAAATGAAAAACTGTTTTTT; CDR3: CASGLTVNEKLFF
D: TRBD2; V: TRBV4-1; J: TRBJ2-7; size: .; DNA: TGCGCCAGCAGCCCCACCGGACTAGCGGGCTACGAGCAGTACTTC; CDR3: CASSPTGLAGYEQYF
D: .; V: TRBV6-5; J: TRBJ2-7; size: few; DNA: TGTGCCAGCAGCCCGCGCCCGGTTTCCTACGAGCAGTACTTC; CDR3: CASSPRPVSYEQYF
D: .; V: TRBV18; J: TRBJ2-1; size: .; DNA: TGTGCCAGCTCACCCCCACTAGGTTCTATCGATGAGCAGTTCTTC; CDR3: CASSPPLGSIDEQFF
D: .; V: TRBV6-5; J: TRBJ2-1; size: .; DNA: TGTGCCATCTCAAGGGGGGAGGGACATGAGCAGTTCTTC; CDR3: CAISRGEGHEQFF
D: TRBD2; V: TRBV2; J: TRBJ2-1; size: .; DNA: TGTGCCAGCAGTGAATGGGGGGGGTCCTACAATGAGCAGTTCTTC; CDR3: CASSEWGGSYNEQFF
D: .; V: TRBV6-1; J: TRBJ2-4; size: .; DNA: TGTGCCAGCAGTGAAGATGGGCGGGTCATTCAGTACTTC; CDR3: CASSEDGRVIQYF
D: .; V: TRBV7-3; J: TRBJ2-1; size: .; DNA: TGTGCCAACAGCTTAAATTCCGCGGGCTCCTACAGTGAGCAGTTCTTC; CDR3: CANSLNSAGSYSEQFF
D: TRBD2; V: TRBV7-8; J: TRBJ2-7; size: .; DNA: TGTGCCAGCAGCTCTAGCGGGAGGGGGGGAGAGCAGTACTTC; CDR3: CASSSSGRGGEQYF